This T cell receptor beta chain was retrieved from a study of T cells in Graves' hyperthyroidism and ophthalmopathy. At the level of the study: At the time of initial diagnosis and before any treatment, peripheral blood was collected. Findings and caveats of the study: Blood shared most expanded thyroid clonotypes above 0.001.

This clonotype was found many times. Its target is not known. Authors of the study amplified TCR beta CDR3 regions from RNA transcripts. HTBI primers were used for first-round RT-PCR of the TCR CDR3. TCRdb called the multiplex PCR reads again in MiXCR, with one record for every CDR3 protein. The sample shows some 460,000 distinct CDR3 sequences, 15% to 18% of them seen only once. Patients aged 18 to 65 had newly diagnosed hyperthyroidism lasting under 2 months. Reasons for excluding patients were uncontrolled infection, other autoimmune disease, pregnancy or lactation. After removal of 2 bases from V and 3 bases from J, the junction contained 3 bases not matched to a gene. Germline values: CDR1 KGHSH, CDR2 LQKENI. The CDR3 is 14 amino acids.

This TCR derives from a woman aged 18-35 years with Graves' hyperthyroidism. The material sequenced was blood. This chain connects TRBV18 to TRBJ1-2; TRBD1 matches at 7 bases. CDR3 loop: CASSPGTDYYGYTF. The CDR3 DNA follows: TGTGCCAGCTCACCAGGGACAGATTACTATGGCTACACCTTC.